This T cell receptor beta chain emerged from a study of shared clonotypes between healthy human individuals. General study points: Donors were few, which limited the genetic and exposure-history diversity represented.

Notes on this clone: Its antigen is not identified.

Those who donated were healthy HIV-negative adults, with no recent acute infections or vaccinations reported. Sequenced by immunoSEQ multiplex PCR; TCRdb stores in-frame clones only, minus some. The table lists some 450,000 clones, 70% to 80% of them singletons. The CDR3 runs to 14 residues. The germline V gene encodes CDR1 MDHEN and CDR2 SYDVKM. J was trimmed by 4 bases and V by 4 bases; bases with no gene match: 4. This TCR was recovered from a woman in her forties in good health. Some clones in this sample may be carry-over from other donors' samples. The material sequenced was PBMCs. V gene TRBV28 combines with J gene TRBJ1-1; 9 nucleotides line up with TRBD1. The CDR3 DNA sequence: TGTGCCAGCAGTTGGGGACAGGGAATCACTGAAGCTTTCTTT. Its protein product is CASSWGQGITEAFF.